Given below is one T cell receptor (beta chain) in context. This specimen comes from a study of blood T cell repertoires in COVID-19. Study-wide context: The United States, Italy and Spain supplied acute and convalescent COVID-19 samples.

TCRdb keeps only in-frame clones here, not all; method: immunoSEQ multiplex PCR. The repertoire holds 65,000 to 75,000 clones, with around 75% as singletons. Trimming left V 4 bases short and J 4 bases short, with 5 bases between. CDR3 size: 12 residues. Sequencing was performed on peripheral blood. The chain couples TRBV12-3 or TRBV12-4 to TRBJ1-3, with unresolved D. This sequence originates from a man aged 65-85 years with acute or convalescent COVID-19. The CDR3: CASSSVGNTIYF. The CDR3 region has the DNA TGTGCCAGCAGTTCTGTAGGAAACACCATATATTTT.